This TCR beta chain was captured by sequencing in a study of shared T cell receptors in the human thymus. The CDR3 has 10 amino acids. Germline V gene lookup returns CDR1 DFQATT and CDR2 SNEGSKA (reference sequence). V lost 6 bases and J lost 5, with 7 bases in between. The data were produced by immunoSEQ multiplex PCR, yet TCRdb's version contains in-frame clones alone and is incomplete. The repertoire holds about 500,000 clones, with 75% to 80% as singletons. The same specimen was also included in a second study, on human thymus T cells.

The TCR sequence derives from a boy less than two years old with a congenital heart defect. The chain combines TRBV20-1 with TRBJ2-5; D remains unclear. The specimen was thymocytes. Written as DNA, the CDR3 is TGCAGTGCCACCGGGGAGACCCAGTACTTC. Its translation is CSATGETQYF.